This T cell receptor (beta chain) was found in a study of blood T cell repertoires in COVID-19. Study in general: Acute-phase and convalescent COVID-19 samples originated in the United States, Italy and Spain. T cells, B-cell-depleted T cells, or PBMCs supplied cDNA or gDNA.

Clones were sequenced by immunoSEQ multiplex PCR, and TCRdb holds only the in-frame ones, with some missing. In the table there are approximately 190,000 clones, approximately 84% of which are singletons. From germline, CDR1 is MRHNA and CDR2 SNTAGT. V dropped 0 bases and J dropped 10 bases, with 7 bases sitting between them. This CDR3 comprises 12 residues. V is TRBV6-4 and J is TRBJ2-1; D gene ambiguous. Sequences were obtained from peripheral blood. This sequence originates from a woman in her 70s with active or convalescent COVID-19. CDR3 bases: TGTGCCAGCAGTGACTCTTCTAGGGAGCAGTTCTTC. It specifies CASSDSSREQFF.